The clone carrying this T cell receptor (beta chain) occurred a few times. This entry is derived from a study of shared clonotypes between healthy human individuals. Each PCR replicate from the sorted subsets contained around 0.2 ug DNA, which is some 30,000 T cell genomes. Clones were read by immunoSEQ multiplex PCR, and TCRdb kept only the in-frame ones, dropping some. The data show around 2.5 million clones, roughly 93% seen once. Sequencing input: naive CD4+ T cells from PBMCs. Regarding subset: CD45RA+ positively selected. The receptor was derived from a man aged 18 to 30 in good health. Some clones in this sample may be carry-over from other donors' samples.

As DNA, the CDR3 is TGTGCCAGCAGCTTAACAGGGGCCGGGAACACCGGGGAGCTGTTTTTT. Its translation is CASSLTGAGNTGELFF. The genes are TRBV7-2 and TRBJ2-2; the match to TRBD1 covers 7 bases. Per germline, CDR1 SGHTA and CDR2 FQGNSA. This CDR3 spans 16 amino acids. The J segment lost 1 base and the V segment lost 2 bases, leaving 4 bases of the junction unmatched.